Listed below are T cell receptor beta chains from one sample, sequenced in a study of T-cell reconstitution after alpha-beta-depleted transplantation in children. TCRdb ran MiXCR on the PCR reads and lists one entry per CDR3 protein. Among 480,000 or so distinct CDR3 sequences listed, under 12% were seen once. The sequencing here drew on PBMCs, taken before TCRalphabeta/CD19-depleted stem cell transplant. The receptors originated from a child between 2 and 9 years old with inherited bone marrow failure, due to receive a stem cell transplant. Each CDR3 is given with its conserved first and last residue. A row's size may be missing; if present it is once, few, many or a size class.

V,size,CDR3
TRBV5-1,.,CASSWGTPEGEQYF
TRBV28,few,CAGRDVNYGYTF
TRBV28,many,CASSSPAIHTYNEQFF
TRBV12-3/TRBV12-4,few,CASKLYNEQFF
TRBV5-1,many,CASVIDGSSYNEQFF
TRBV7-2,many,CASSLRGLFSYEQYF
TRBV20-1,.,CSARKWGYEQYF
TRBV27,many,CASSIRQSSYEQYF
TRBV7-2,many,CASSQTAGVGGELFF
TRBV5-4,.,CASSPSGHSSYNEQFF
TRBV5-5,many,CASRTDHTDTQYF
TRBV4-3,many,CASSQDRYPYEQYF
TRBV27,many,CASSTLTSGMSTDTQYF
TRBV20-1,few,CSARGWEGRYQETQYF
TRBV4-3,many,CASSQDRGTGYEQYF
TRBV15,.,CATSREGTGTTYEQYF
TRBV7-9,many,CASSFPEGEKLFF
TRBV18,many,CASSTSVGNYEQYF
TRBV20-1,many,CSARVLAGALGEQFF
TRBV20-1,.,CSALARETQETQYF
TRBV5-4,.,CASSKGTGGIYTEAFF
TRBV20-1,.,CSARDSRGGNQPQHF
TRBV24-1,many,CATSGGDRAGNEQFF
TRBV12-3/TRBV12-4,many,CASSLREGGEAFF
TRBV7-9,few,CASSPPAEGRRNEQYF
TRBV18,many,CASSPDGTNTGELFF
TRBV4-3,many,CASSQGNSNQPQHF
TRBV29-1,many,CSVDSFTRDTQYF
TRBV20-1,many,CSAREVAGTYEQYF
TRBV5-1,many,CASSRGGTEGSPLHF
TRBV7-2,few,CASSDREIGTQYF
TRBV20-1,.,CSARDPGTLERSGVDAFF
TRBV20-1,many,CSARDPRSFEKLFF
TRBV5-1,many,CASSPEASGRALQADTQYF
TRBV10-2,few,CASSESGQLRFIYEQYF
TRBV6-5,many,CASSYTGGRYTF
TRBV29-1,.,CSVLQDSYTEAFF
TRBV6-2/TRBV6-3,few,CASSYHIGIGAGGTYNEQFF
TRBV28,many,CATSPSYNEQFF
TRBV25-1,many,CAIAPRGLYNEQFF
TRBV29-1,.,CSVSKGEGTEAFF
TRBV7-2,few,CASSSWGGTTAYEQYF
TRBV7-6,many,CASSLGGPKTRNEGRDYEQYF
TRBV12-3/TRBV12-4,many,CASRPQPGGEQYF
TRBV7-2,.,CASSLGLAGYGYTF
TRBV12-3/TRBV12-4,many,CASSLAPGDSPLHF
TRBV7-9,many,CASSPPRDSYEQYF
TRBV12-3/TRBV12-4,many,CASSPVPQETQYF